Presented here are 5 T cell receptor beta chains from one specimen sequenced in a study of blood T cell repertoires in COVID-19. The method was immunoSEQ multiplex PCR; TCRdb's version includes in-frame clones alone and lacks a portion of them. The sample shows fewer than 500,000 clones, around 89% of them seen only once. The sample consisted of peripheral blood. The source is a woman aged 25 to 45 with acute or convalescent COVID-19.

V gene TRBV30 combines with J gene TRBJ1-1; maybe TRBD1 (6 bases). Per germline, CDR1 GTSNPN and CDR2 SVGIG (reference sequence). The CDR3 totals 13 residues. Trimming pared 3 bases from V and 1 base from J, leaving 9 bases between. CDR3 loop: CAWSPDRNTEAFF. The CDR3 nucleotides are TGTGCCTGGAGCCCGGACAGGAACACTGAAGCTTTCTTT.

The chain has TRBV28 and TRBJ2-3; 9 bases are shared with TRBD2. The CDR3 runs to 17 residues. V shed 6 bases and J 2 bases; nucleotides not matched to a gene: 12. CDR1 and CDR2 from the germline V gene are MDHEN and SYDVKM. This CDR3 reads CASSYKRRGGDTDTQYF. In DNA, the CDR3 is TGTGCCAGCAGCTATAAGCGCCGCGGGGGGGACACAGATACGCAGTATTTT.

The rearrangement joins TRBV4-2 to TRBJ1-6, with TRBD1 matching over 9 bases. CDR3 length: 16 residues. CDR1 LGHNA and CDR2 YNFKEQ come from the germline V gene. The trim removed 2 bases at V and 9 bases at J, leaving 8 bases unmatched. CDR3 nucleotide sequence: TGTGCCAGCAGCCAAAAAACAGGGGGCGAGGGTTCACCCCTCCACTTT. Its translation: CASSQKTGGEGSPLHF.

Comment on this clone: Other DNA sequences in the same sample also yield this CDR3. J is TRBJ2-1 and V is TRBV5-6, with a weak D call TRBD1 (5 bases). CDR1 SGHDT and CDR2 YYEEEE come from the germline V gene. The CDR3 loop spans 14 amino acids. V was clipped by 0 bases and J by 4 bases, with 8 bases between them. Here the CDR3 reads CASSLGGSYNEQFF. CDR3 coding DNA: TGTGCCAGCAGCTTGGGGGGCAGTTACAATGAGCAGTTCTTC.

This clone was recorded once. As DNA, the CDR3 is TGTGCCAGCAGCCTCGGACAGGGAGGCACTGAAGCTTTCTTT. Protein product: CASSLGQGGTEAFF. J is TRBJ1-1 and V is TRBV9, with 8 positions matching TRBD1. Losses at the gene ends were 4 bases for V and 4 bases for J; bases not matched to a gene: 6. Looked up from germline, CDR1 is SGDLS and CDR2 is YYNGEE. This CDR3 is 14 amino acids long.